A single TCR beta chain is shown here with its context. This sample was included in a study of OX40 agonist ivuxolimab in advanced cancers. The CDR3 sequence is 13 residues long. Germline trimming cut 3 bases from V and 6 bases from J; bases unmatched to any gene: 4. Germline lookup yields CDR1 MGHDK and CDR2 SYGVNS. Repertoires were generated with immunoSEQ multiplex PCR, while TCRdb's copy carries only in-frame clones and drops some. The sample lists approximately 61,000 clones, around 80% seen once, with 1.2% in the top ten. The sequence was obtained from an adult with an advanced solid tumor such as melanoma, head and neck, liver or kidney cancer. The chain has TRBV25-1 and TRBJ1-1, with 7 bases identical to TRBD1. Material: CD4+ or CD8+ T cells sorted from blood, obtained in a trial of the OX40 agonist ivuxolimab. The CDR3 here is CASSEYRGAEAFF. For the CDR3, the DNA is TGTGCCAGCAGTGAGTACAGGGGAGCTGAAGCTTTCTTT.